This TCR beta chain was observed in a study of tumor-infiltrating lymphocytes in primary liver carcinoma. This CDR3 is built from 14 residues. Germline lookup yields CDR1 SGHRS and CDR2 YFSETQ. Trimming shortened V by 1 base and J by 7 bases, and 15 bases separated the two germline ends. Synthesis of TCR beta cDNA was carried out from approximately 500 ng total RNA with a constant-region primer. Library construction for TCR beta comprised three nested multiplex PCR rounds performed with slightly modified ARM-PCR. The opening two PCR rounds, approximately 10 cycles each, paired TRBV1-TRBV30 forward primers with a C-beta reverse primer. In TCRdb, the multiplex PCR reads were re-called with MiXCR into one record per CDR3 protein. The sample consists of roughly 80,000 distinct CDR3 sequences, 60% to 80% of them appearing once. Between about 18 and 33 mg of unsorted bulk tissue served as the source from which RNA and DNA were co-extracted.

Sequencing was carried out using liver tumor tissue from sampling region 4. Subset defined: tumor region T4, right-lateral pole. The TCR originated in a woman aged 60-75 years with primary liver carcinoma and hepatitis B virus infection. This chain joins TRBV5-1 and TRBJ2-7; D gene unclear. The CDR3 coding sequence is TGCGCCAGCAGCTTGTTATCTACATCCCAGGAGCAGTACTTC. This translates into CASSLLSTSQEQYF.